A selection of T cell receptor beta chains follows, all from one sample in a study of CD8 T cells in ankylosing spondylitis. TCRdb called the 5' RACE reads again in MiXCR, with one record for every CDR3 protein. The table shows roughly 280,000 distinct CDR3 sequences, with approximately 20% occurring only once. Specimen: blood, either unsorted or a sorted T cell fraction (not recorded which). The receptors originated from a male donor with ankylosing spondylitis or in good health (not recorded which). Each CDR3 is given with its conserved first and last residue. Fields, in order: D gene, clone size, V gene, J gene, CDR3 protein, CDR3 DNA. The D gene is left open where the match is weak. The size of a clone is reported for some rows only, either as once, few or many, or as a class for expanded clones.

d_gene: -
abundance: few
v_gene: TRBV5-1
j_gene: TRBJ2-1
CDR3aa: CASSPGALAGNEQFF
CDR3nt: TGCGCCAGCAGCCCGGGGGCTCTAGCAGGGAATGAGCAGTTCTTC

d_gene: -
abundance: many
v_gene: TRBV4-1
j_gene: TRBJ1-2
CDR3aa: CASSQDRAGAQNYGYTF
CDR3nt: TGCGCCAGCAGCCAAGATCGCGCCGGGGCACAAAACTATGGCTACACCTTC

d_gene: -
abundance: few
v_gene: TRBV6-5
j_gene: TRBJ1-5
CDR3aa: CASSYSIGVGQPQHF
CDR3nt: TGTGCCAGCAGTTACTCGATAGGGGTCGGGCAGCCCCAGCATTTT

d_gene: -
abundance: -
v_gene: TRBV10-3
j_gene: TRBJ2-3
CDR3aa: CAISELPDGKGGTQYF
CDR3nt: TGTGCCATCAGTGAACTGCCGGACGGGAAGGGGGGTACGCAGTATTTT

d_gene: -
abundance: -
v_gene: TRBV9
j_gene: TRBJ2-2
CDR3aa: CASSVARTVTNTGELFF
CDR3nt: TGTGCCAGCAGCGTAGCCAGGACAGTTACCAACACCGGGGAGCTGTTTTTT

d_gene: -
abundance: many
v_gene: TRBV5-1
j_gene: TRBJ1-1
CDR3aa: CASSTNTEAFF
CDR3nt: TGCGCCAGCAGCACTAACACTGAAGCTTTCTTT

d_gene: TRBD1
abundance: -
v_gene: TRBV10-1
j_gene: TRBJ2-1
CDR3aa: CASSDHPGRDRALPLAYNEQFF
CDR3nt: TGCGCCAGCAGTGACCACCCGGGACGGGACAGGGCGTTACCGCTAGCCTACAATGAGCAGTTCTTC

d_gene: TRBD1
abundance: once
v_gene: TRBV7-9
j_gene: TRBJ2-5
CDR3aa: CASRPGQGIQETQYF
CDR3nt: TGTGCCAGCAGGCCGGGACAGGGGATACAAGAGACCCAGTACTTC

d_gene: -
abundance: few
v_gene: TRBV12-3/TRBV12-4
j_gene: TRBJ2-4
CDR3aa: CASRAGLNIQYF
CDR3nt: TGTGCCTCCCGTGCGGGGTTGAACATTCAGTACTTC

d_gene: TRBD1
abundance: -
v_gene: TRBV20-1
j_gene: TRBJ1-3
CDR3aa: CSARDPQGGSGNTIYF
CDR3nt: TGCAGTGCTAGAGATCCCCAGGGGGGCTCTGGAAACACCATATATTTT

d_gene: -
abundance: few
v_gene: TRBV11-3
j_gene: TRBJ2-5
CDR3aa: CVSLFVTQYF
CDR3nt: TGTGTCTCCCTGTTTGTAACCCAGTACTTC

d_gene: -
abundance: many
v_gene: TRBV7-9
j_gene: TRBJ2-4
CDR3aa: CASSSSAKNIQYF
CDR3nt: TGTGCCAGCAGCTCGAGCGCTAAAAACATTCAGTACTTC

d_gene: -
abundance: -
v_gene: TRBV6-2/TRBV6-3
j_gene: TRBJ1-5
CDR3aa: CASSFSGTRAVDQPQHF
CDR3nt: TGTGCCAGCAGTTTTTCCGGGACAAGAGCAGTCGATCAGCCCCAGCATTTT

d_gene: -
abundance: few
v_gene: TRBV12-3/TRBV12-4
j_gene: TRBJ1-2
CDR3aa: CASSTDRYGYTF
CDR3nt: TGTGCCAGCAGCACAGACAGATATGGCTACACCTTC

d_gene: TRBD2
abundance: few
v_gene: TRBV12-3/TRBV12-4
j_gene: TRBJ2-3
CDR3aa: CASSPLGLAGGPSTDTQYF
CDR3nt: TGTGCCAGCAGTCCCTTGGGACTAGCGGGGGGGCCATCCACAGATACGCAGTATTTT

d_gene: -
abundance: -
v_gene: TRBV9
j_gene: TRBJ2-3
CDR3aa: CASSSLGGTSTDTQYF
CDR3nt: TGTGCCAGCAGCTCCCTCGGGGGTACTAGCACAGATACGCAGTATTTT

d_gene: -
abundance: -
v_gene: TRBV5-6
j_gene: TRBJ1-4
CDR3aa: CASSLVQANEKLFF
CDR3nt: TGTGCCAGCAGCTTGGTACAGGCAAATGAAAAACTGTTTTTT

d_gene: TRBD1
abundance: -
v_gene: TRBV10-3
j_gene: TRBJ1-6
CDR3aa: CAISEGPDRAGSPLHF
CDR3nt: TGTGCCATCAGTGAGGGGCCCGACAGGGCGGGCTCACCCCTCCACTTT

d_gene: -
abundance: few
v_gene: TRBV25-1
j_gene: TRBJ1-5
CDR3aa: CASSVQGAGPQHF
CDR3nt: TGTGCCAGCAGTGTACAGGGTGCTGGGCCCCAGCATTTT

d_gene: TRBD2
abundance: -
v_gene: TRBV19
j_gene: TRBJ2-1
CDR3aa: CASTTGLAGGLEQFF
CDR3nt: TGTGCCAGTACCACGGGACTAGCGGGAGGCCTTGAGCAGTTCTTC

d_gene: -
abundance: -
v_gene: TRBV5-1
j_gene: TRBJ2-1
CDR3aa: CASSLNGVNEQFF
CDR3nt: TGCGCCAGCAGCTTGAACGGGGTTAATGAGCAGTTCTTC

d_gene: -
abundance: few
v_gene: TRBV6-1
j_gene: TRBJ1-4
CDR3aa: CASSERRGSRNEKLFF
CDR3nt: TGTGCCAGCAGTGAACGCCGGGGGTCTCGTAATGAAAAACTGTTTTTT

d_gene: TRBD2
abundance: few
v_gene: TRBV29-1
j_gene: TRBJ2-1
CDR3aa: CSVNLSGSSYNEQFF
CDR3nt: TGCAGCGTTAACCTTAGCGGGAGCTCCTACAATGAGCAGTTCTTC

d_gene: -
abundance: few
v_gene: TRBV3-1
j_gene: TRBJ2-1
CDR3aa: CASSQGQGMVNEQFF
CDR3nt: TGTGCCAGCAGCCAAGGTCAGGGTATGGTAAATGAGCAGTTCTTC

d_gene: -
abundance: -
v_gene: TRBV6-1
j_gene: TRBJ2-1
CDR3aa: CASSPAANNEQFF
CDR3nt: TGTGCCAGCAGCCCGGCAGCCAACAATGAGCAGTTCTTC

d_gene: TRBD1
abundance: few
v_gene: TRBV13
j_gene: TRBJ1-1
CDR3aa: CASSFGTGEFGTEAFF
CDR3nt: TGTGCCAGCAGCTTTGGGACAGGGGAATTCGGCACTGAAGCTTTCTTT

d_gene: TRBD1
abundance: few
v_gene: TRBV3-1
j_gene: TRBJ2-6
CDR3aa: CASSGNRGANVLTF
CDR3nt: TGTGCCAGCAGCGGAAACAGGGGAGCCAACGTCCTGACTTTC

d_gene: -
abundance: many
v_gene: TRBV12-3/TRBV12-4
j_gene: TRBJ1-6
CDR3aa: CASGVGTTSPLHF
CDR3nt: TGTGCCAGCGGCGTCGGGACAACTTCACCCCTCCACTTT

d_gene: TRBD2
abundance: few
v_gene: TRBV3-1
j_gene: TRBJ2-3
CDR3aa: CASSSSPSGSADTQYF
CDR3nt: TGTGCCAGCAGCTCTTCCCCCAGCGGGAGTGCAGATACGCAGTATTTT

d_gene: TRBD1
abundance: few
v_gene: TRBV6-1
j_gene: TRBJ1-1
CDR3aa: CASSGGQGVAEAFF
CDR3nt: TGTGCCAGCAGTGGGGGACAGGGGGTGGCTGAAGCTTTCTTT

d_gene: -
abundance: -
v_gene: TRBV6-5
j_gene: TRBJ2-1
CDR3aa: CASSYTSSSYNEQFF
CDR3nt: TGTGCCAGCAGTTACACAAGTAGCTCCTACAATGAGCAGTTCTTC

d_gene: TRBD1
abundance: -
v_gene: TRBV20-1
j_gene: TRBJ1-5
CDR3aa: CSARRPGQGANQPQHF
CDR3nt: TGCAGTGCTAGACGTCCGGGACAGGGGGCAAATCAGCCCCAGCATTTT

d_gene: TRBD1
abundance: -
v_gene: TRBV5-1
j_gene: TRBJ1-2
CDR3aa: CASSFGQAVYGYTF
CDR3nt: TGCGCCAGCAGCTTTGGACAGGCAGTCTATGGCTACACCTTC

d_gene: -
abundance: many
v_gene: TRBV20-1
j_gene: TRBJ2-4
CDR3aa: CSARGVENIQYF
CDR3nt: TGCAGTGCTAGAGGGGTCGAAAACATTCAGTACTTC

d_gene: TRBD1
abundance: -
v_gene: TRBV5-1
j_gene: TRBJ1-5
CDR3aa: CASSLWGQGNQPQHF
CDR3nt: TGCGCCAGCAGCTTGTGGGGACAGGGAAATCAGCCCCAGCATTTT

d_gene: TRBD1
abundance: few
v_gene: TRBV12-3/TRBV12-4
j_gene: TRBJ2-4
CDR3aa: CASSLGQGASIQYF
CDR3nt: TGTGCCAGCAGTTTGGGACAGGGGGCAAGCATTCAGTACTTC

d_gene: TRBD1
abundance: -
v_gene: TRBV27
j_gene: TRBJ2-1
CDR3aa: CASRGGTGNYNEQFF
CDR3nt: TGTGCCAGCAGGGGAGGGACAGGGAACTACAATGAGCAGTTCTTC

d_gene: TRBD1
abundance: -
v_gene: TRBV12-3/TRBV12-4
j_gene: TRBJ1-1
CDR3aa: CASTMGQRTEAFF
CDR3nt: TGTGCCAGCACCATGGGACAGAGAACTGAAGCTTTCTTT

d_gene: -
abundance: -
v_gene: TRBV3-1
j_gene: TRBJ1-2
CDR3aa: CASSQEPGPYGYTF
CDR3nt: TGTGCCAGCAGCCAAGAACCCGGACCCTACGGCTACACCTTC

d_gene: -
abundance: few
v_gene: TRBV5-1
j_gene: TRBJ2-1
CDR3aa: CASTLAPLAYNEQFF
CDR3nt: TGCGCCAGCACCTTAGCGCCATTGGCCTACAATGAGCAGTTCTTC

d_gene: -
abundance: few
v_gene: TRBV2
j_gene: TRBJ2-1
CDR3aa: CASSEGRGRAFF
CDR3nt: TGTGCCAGCAGTGAAGGGAGGGGTCGGGCGTTCTTC

d_gene: -
abundance: few
v_gene: TRBV5-1
j_gene: TRBJ1-2
CDR3aa: CASSLAGRGDYGYTF
CDR3nt: TGCGCCAGCAGCTTGGCTGGCAGGGGTGACTATGGCTACACCTTC

d_gene: TRBD1
abundance: few
v_gene: TRBV12-3/TRBV12-4
j_gene: TRBJ2-3
CDR3aa: CASSSGQGSRDTQYF
CDR3nt: TGTGCCAGCAGCTCCGGACAGGGAAGCCGCGATACGCAGTATTTT

d_gene: -
abundance: -
v_gene: TRBV6-2/TRBV6-3
j_gene: TRBJ2-2
CDR3aa: CASSLGTPTGELFF
CDR3nt: TGTGCCAGCAGCCTAGGGACACCCACCGGGGAGCTGTTTTTT